Below are 8 T cell receptor beta chains sequenced from a single sample in a study of blood T cell repertoires in COVID-19. Using immunoSEQ multiplex PCR, the repertoire was profiled, and TCRdb retains in-frame clones only, with some absent. The table includes around 100,000 clones, around 86% detected once. Specimen: peripheral blood. These receptors came from a woman older than 75 with acute or convalescent COVID-19.

Ten or more counts support this clone. The rearrangement joins TRBV2 to TRBJ1-1, with unresolved D. Germline lookup yields CDR1 SNHLY and CDR2 FYNNEI. V was shortened by 5 bases and J by 0 bases, with 13 bases between the two germline ends. The CDR3 extends over 15 amino acids. DNA of the CDR3: TGTGCCAGCAGTCGGGATTCTACTTTGAACACTGAAGCTTTCTTT. Residues: CASSRDSTLNTEAFF. Drawing the rest from reference TRBV2 and TRBJ1-1, the complete variable domain is EPEVTQTPSHQVTQMGQEVILRCVPISNHLYFYWYRQILGQKVEFLVSFYNNEISEKSEIFDDQFSVERPDGSNFTLKIRSTKLEDSAMYFCASSRDSTLNTEAFFGQGTRLTVV.

The chain uses TRBV3-1 (or the pseudogene TRBV3-2) and TRBJ2-3, with TRBD2 matching over 9 bases. CDR1 is LGHDT and CDR2 is YNNKEL in the germline V gene (reference sequence). Trimming cost V 1 base and J 14 bases; bases outside gene matches: 7. CDR3 size: 13 residues. For the CDR3, the DNA is TGTGCCAGCAGCCAAGGTAGGCGGGGGGGGCCGTATTTT. It encodes CASSQGRRGGPYF.

The chain couples TRBV4-1 to TRBJ1-6, with unresolved D. V lost 1 base, J lost 8 bases, and 9 bases lay in between. Germline CDR1 MGHRA, CDR2 YSYEKL. The CDR3 covers 14 residues. CDR3 loop: CASSQGYRDSPLHF. CDR3 bases: TGCGCCAGCAGCCAAGGTTACAGAGATTCACCCCTCCACTTT.

The rearrangement links TRBV7-3 to TRBJ2-1, with TRBD2 matching over 9 bases. CDR1 SGHTA and CDR2 FQGTGA come from the germline V gene. V lost 6 bases and J lost 4; bases outside the gene matches: 7. This CDR3 spans 15 amino acids. Here the CDR3 reads CASSLAGGPYNEQFF. The CDR3 region has the DNA TGTGCCAGCAGTCTCGCGGGAGGGCCGTACAATGAGCAGTTCTTC.

The chain couples TRBV11-3 to TRBJ2-1, with unresolved D. This CDR3 is 12 amino acids long. CDR1 SGHNT and CDR2 YENEEA come from the germline V gene. V was trimmed by 5 bases and J by 9 bases, leaving 11 bases between them. CDR3 in DNA: TGTGCCAGCAGCCGACGCGGTAGTGAGCAGTTCTTC. This codes for CASSRRGSEQFF.

This chain links TRBV12-2 with TRBJ2-3; the table names TRBD2, a call not compared with the DNA. TRBV12-2 corresponds to a pseudogene. There are 15 residues in the CDR3. The CDR3 DNA reads TGTGCAAGTCGCTTTAGCGGGGTCCACGGGGATACGCAGTATTTT. This codes for CASRFSGVHGDTQYF.

The chain employs TRBV5-1 and TRBJ2-2; possibly TRBD1 for D (6 bases). V gave up 4 bases and J gave up 5 bases, with 12 bases separating them. The CDR3 contains 14 residues. Germline V gives CDR1 SGHRS, CDR2 YFSETQ. This chain's CDR3 is CASSVLGGTGELFF. The CDR3 coding sequence is TGCGCCAGCAGCGTCTTAGGGGGAACCGGGGAGCTGTTTTTT. The whole variable domain, filled in from reference TRBV5-1 and TRBJ2-2, reads KAGVTQTPRYLIKTRGQQVTLSCSPISGHRSVSWYQQTPGQGLQFLFEYFSETQRNKGNFPGRFSGRQFSNSRSEMNVSTLELGDSALYLCASSVLGGTGELFFGEGSRLTVL.

The rearrangement joins TRBV5-6 to TRBJ2-4; TRBD1 agrees at 10 bases. The junction had 9 bases not matched to a gene; V was cut back by 4 bases and J by 5 bases. There are 16 residues in the CDR3. Germline-derived CDR1 and CDR2 are SGHDT and YYEEEE. CDR3 protein: CASSAGTGAPENIQYF. The CDR3 DNA reads as TGTGCCAGCAGCGCCGGGACAGGGGCCCCAGAAAACATTCAGTACTTC.